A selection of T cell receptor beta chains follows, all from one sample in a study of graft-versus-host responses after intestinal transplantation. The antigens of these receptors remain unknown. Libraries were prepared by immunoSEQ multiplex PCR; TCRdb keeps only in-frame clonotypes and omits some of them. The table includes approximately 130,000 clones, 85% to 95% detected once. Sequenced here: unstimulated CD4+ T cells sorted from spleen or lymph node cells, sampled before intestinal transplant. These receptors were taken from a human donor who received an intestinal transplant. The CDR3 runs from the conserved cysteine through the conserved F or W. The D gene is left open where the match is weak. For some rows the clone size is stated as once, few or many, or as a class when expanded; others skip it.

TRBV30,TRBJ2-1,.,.,TGTGCCTGGAATCTCGGGGCCAGGGGGCAGTTCTTC,CAWNLGARGQFF
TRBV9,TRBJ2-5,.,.,TGTGCCAGCAGCACAAGGACAGACCAAGAGACCCAGTACTTC,CASSTRTDQETQYF
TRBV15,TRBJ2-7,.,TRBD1,TGTGCCACCAGCAGAGATGGCCAGGGGGTCCTCTACGAGCAGTACTTC,CATSRDGQGVLYEQYF
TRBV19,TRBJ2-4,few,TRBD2,TGTGCCAGTAGTAACGGACTAGCGGTAAACATTCAGTACTTC,CASSNGLAVNIQYF
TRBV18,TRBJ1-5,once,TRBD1,TGTGCCAGCTCACTCTACAACGGACAGGGCAGCAATCAGCCCCAGCATTTT,CASSLYNGQGSNQPQHF
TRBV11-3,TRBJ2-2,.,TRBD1,TGTGCCAGCCGGACCGGGACAGCGAACACCGGGGAGCTGTTTTTT,CASRTGTANTGELFF
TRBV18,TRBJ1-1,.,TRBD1,TGTGCCAGCTCATCGGGGACAGCCAATCCGGTAGGTGAAGCTTTCTTT,CASSSGTANPVGEAFF
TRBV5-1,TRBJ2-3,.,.,TGCGCCAGCAGCTTGTGGGGGCCAGATACGCAGTATTTT,CASSLWGPDTQYF
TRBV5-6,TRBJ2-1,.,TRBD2,TGTGCCAGCAGCGCGCGGGAGGATGAGCAGTTCTTC,CASSAREDEQFF
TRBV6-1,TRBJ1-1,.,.,TGTGCCAGCAGTAATCGGCCGGACACTGAAGCTTTCTTT,CASSNRPDTEAFF
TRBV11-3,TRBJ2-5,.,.,TGTGCCAGCAGCTTCACGTATTCGGAGACCCAGTACTTC,CASSFTYSETQYF
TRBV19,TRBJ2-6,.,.,TGTGCCACTGCGCGGGGACCGTCCTCTGGGGCCAACGTCCTGACTTTC,CATARGPSSGANVLTF
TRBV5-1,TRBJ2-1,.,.,TGCGCCAGCAGCCCCGCGGGGAACCACAATGAGCAGTTCTTC,CASSPAGNHNEQFF
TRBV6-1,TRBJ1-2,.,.,TGTGCCAGCAGTGAAGAAGAGGGACAATACACCTTC,CASSEEEGQYTF
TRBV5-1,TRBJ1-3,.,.,TGCGCCAGCAGCCTGGGACAAGCACTTGGAAACACCATATATTTT,CASSLGQALGNTIYF
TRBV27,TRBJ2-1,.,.,TGTGCCAGCGGAACATACCCCGTACGTTACAATGAGCAGTTCTTC,CASGTYPVRYNEQFF
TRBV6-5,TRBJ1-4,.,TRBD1,TGTGCCAGCAGTCTGGACAGGGTTAATGAAAAACTGTTTTTT,CASSLDRVNEKLFF
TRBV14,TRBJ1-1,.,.,TGTGCCAGCAGCCAAGAGGCTTTCTTT,CASSQEAFF
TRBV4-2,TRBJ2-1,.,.,TGTGCCAGCAGCCATCGGGGAGACTACAATGAGCAGTTCTTC,CASSHRGDYNEQFF
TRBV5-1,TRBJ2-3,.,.,TGCGCCAGCAGCTTGGCTAGACTGGGAGATACGCAGTATTTT,CASSLARLGDTQYF
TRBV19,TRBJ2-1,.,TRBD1,TGTGCCAGTAGTATAGATGTAGTTTTCGGGGCTGACAGGGCCGTCTACAATGAGCAGTTCTTC,CASSIDVVFGADRAVYNEQFF
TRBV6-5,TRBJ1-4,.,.,TGTGCCAGCAGTTCGTACACGGTTGCAACTAATGAAAAACTGTTTTTT,CASSSYTVATNEKLFF
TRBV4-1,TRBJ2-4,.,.,TGCGCCAGCAGCCAATTATGGGGGAGCGCCAAAAACATTCAGTACTTC,CASSQLWGSAKNIQYF
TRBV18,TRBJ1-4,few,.,TGTGCCAGCTCAACGGGGGTTAGTGGTCGGGAAAAACTGTTTTTT,CASSTGVSGREKLFF
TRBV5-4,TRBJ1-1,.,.,TGTGCCAGCAGCTTGAAACAGGGTGGGACTGAAGCTTTCTTT,CASSLKQGGTEAFF
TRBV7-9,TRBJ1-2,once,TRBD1,TGTGCCAGCAGCTTAAGGACAGGATACGGCTACACCTTC,CASSLRTGYGYTF
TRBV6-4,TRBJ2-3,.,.,TGTGCCAGCGCGGTGTTAGACGGGGGGCCAATCGCAGATACGCAGTATTTT,CASAVLDGGPIADTQYF
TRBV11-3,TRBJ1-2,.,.,TGTGCCAGCAGCCACGACTCGATAAAGGGTGGCTACACCTTC,CASSHDSIKGGYTF
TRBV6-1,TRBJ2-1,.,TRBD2,TGTGCCAGCAGTGCTGACTGGGGGCGGGGGGGCGTTGAGCAGTTCTTC,CASSADWGRGGVEQFF
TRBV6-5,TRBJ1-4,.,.,TGTGCCAGCAGACGGGTCCTTGGTCAAGAAAAACTGTTTTTT,CASRRVLGQEKLFF
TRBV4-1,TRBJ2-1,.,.,TGCGCCAGCAGCCAAGAATTGGGCCGGGACGGTAATGGGAATGAGCAGTTCTTC,CASSQELGRDGNGNEQFF
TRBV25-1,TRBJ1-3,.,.,TGTGCCACAAGAAGCTCTGGAAACACCATATATTTT,CATRSSGNTIYF
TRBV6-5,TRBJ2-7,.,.,TGTGCCAGTTCCCGGGAACAGAGAGACGAGCAGTACTTC,CASSREQRDEQYF
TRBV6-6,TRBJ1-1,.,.,TGTGCCAGCAGTTATAAGGGGGGCCTGGGTGAAGCTTTCTTT,CASSYKGGLGEAFF
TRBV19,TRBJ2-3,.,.,TGTGCCAGTAGTATAGCAAGCACAGATACGCAGTATTTT,CASSIASTDTQYF
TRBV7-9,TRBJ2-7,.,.,TGTGCCAGCAGCCCCCGGCCGGAGGCCTACGAGCAGTACTTC,CASSPRPEAYEQYF
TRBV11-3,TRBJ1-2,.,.,TGTGCCAGCAGCTTAGGCGGGCCCTATGGCTACACCTTC,CASSLGGPYGYTF
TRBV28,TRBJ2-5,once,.,TGTGCCAGCAGTCCAATGGTCCCTAGGGACGAGACCCAGTACTTC,CASSPMVPRDETQYF
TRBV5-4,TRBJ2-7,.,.,TGTGCCAGCAGCCTTATTACATCCTCCTCCTACGAGCAGTACTTC,CASSLITSSSYEQYF
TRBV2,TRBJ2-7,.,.,TGTGCCAGCAGTGAACCCCTCAAACCGGGGGAGCAGTACTTC,CASSEPLKPGEQYF
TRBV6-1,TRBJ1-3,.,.,TGTGCCAGCACTAAAAATCAGGTCTCTGGAAACACCATATATTTT,CASTKNQVSGNTIYF
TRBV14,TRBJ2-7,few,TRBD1,TGTGCCAGCAGCCAAGATTTTGAGGGGGCGAGCCAGTACTTC,CASSQDFEGASQYF
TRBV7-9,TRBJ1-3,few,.,TGTGCCAGCAGCTCAAACACCATATATTTT,CASSSNTIYF
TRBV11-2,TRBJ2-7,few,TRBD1,TGTGCCAGCAGTTTGGGACAGGGTGCCTACGAGCAGTACTTC,CASSLGQGAYEQYF
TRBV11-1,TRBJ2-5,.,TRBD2,TGTGCCAGCAGCCGGAGCGGGGGTGATAAAGAGACCCAGTACTTC,CASSRSGGDKETQYF
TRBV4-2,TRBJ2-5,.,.,TGTGCCAGCAGCCAAGGGGGTTGGGACTCCACGGCGACCCAGTACTTC,CASSQGGWDSTATQYF
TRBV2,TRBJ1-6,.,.,TGTGCCAGCAGTGAGGGGACACGGGCTCTACCCCTCCACTTT,CASSEGTRALPLHF
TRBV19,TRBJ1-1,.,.,TGTGCCAGCGAGATACGATTGGGGGCGCTGAACACTGAAGCTTTCTTT,CASEIRLGALNTEAFF
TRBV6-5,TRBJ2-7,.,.,TGTGCCAGCAGTTACTCGATTTCGTCACGACCGGGGTACTTC,CASSYSISSRPGYF
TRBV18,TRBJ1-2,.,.,TGTGCCAGCTCAGAGGACAGTAACTATGGCTACACCTTC,CASSEDSNYGYTF
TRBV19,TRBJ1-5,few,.,TGTGCCAGTATCATGCGGGGGAAGGGAGATCAGCCCCAGCATTTT,CASIMRGKGDQPQHF
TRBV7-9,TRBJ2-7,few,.,TGTGCCAGCAGCTTAGTGGCAGGGAGCCACTACGAGCAGTACTTC,CASSLVAGSHYEQYF
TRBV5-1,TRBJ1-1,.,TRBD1,TGCGCCAGCAGCCCCCCAGCAGGGGGGCTACGGAACACTGAAGCTTTCTTT,CASSPPAGGLRNTEAFF
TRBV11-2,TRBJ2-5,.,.,TGTGCCAGCAGCTCTGGGGGGGCCTGGGAGACCCAGTACTTC,CASSSGGAWETQYF